The clone carrying this T cell receptor (beta chain) appeared once. The antigen remains undetermined. The source of the sample is a study of cytomegalovirus exposure and HLA in healthy donors. Study-wide results and caveats: Because they were indistinguishable, some V segments, including TRBV6-2 and TRBV6-3, were excluded. In a later analysis, productive TCRs from donors in an Asian-associated ancestry cluster reportedly carried fewer N-insertions than the cohort mean.

Per germline, CDR1 SGHTA and CDR2 FQGNSA. With V trimmed by 5 bases and J by 3 bases, 9 bases remained unmatched. The CDR3 runs 15 residues. The PCR ran on 60 Vbeta and 13 Jbeta primers. The repertoire was sequenced with immunoSEQ multiplex PCR; TCRdb's copy has only in-frame clones and lacks some. The sample shows about 170,000 clones, 70% to 90% of them seen only once. The chain recombines TRBV7-2 with TRBJ2-7; 8 positions match TRBD1. The TCR sequence derives from a man between 18 and 29 years old in good health and CMV-seropositive. The source material was PBMCs. The CDR3 DNA is TGTGCCAGCAGCACCCACGGGGACAGGTACTACGAGCAGTACTTC. This sequence encodes CASSTHGDRYYEQYF.